This TCR beta chain was documented in a study of T cell repertoires in ileal Crohn's disease. Study context: Median disease duration was approximately eight years; 35% smoked at surgery. TCRB immunosequencing input was around 540 nanograms of biopsy DNA per sample.

Regarding the study as a whole: High-frequency clones were more common in sorted CD8 than CD4 cells. Compared with non-smokers, active smokers at surgery showed more clonal expansions.

Deletions cut 3 bases from V and 6 bases from J, with 12 bases between. This CDR3 contains 14 residues. In germline, CDR1 is LGHNA, CDR2 YSLEER. Here immunoSEQ multiplex PCR was the method, and the copy in TCRdb shows in-frame clones only, minus some. The data contain around 15,000 clones, about three quarters of them seen just once; the ten biggest clones take up 3.5% to 5%. Only one count was recorded for this clone. The antigen is undetermined. Time point noted: inflamed ileum from the surgical specimen. The chain couples TRBV4-3 to TRBJ2-1, with a possible D match to TRBD2 (5 bases). Specimen: ileal tissue. The clonotype comes from an adult with Crohn's disease. The CDR3 DNA follows: TGCGCCAGCAGCCAGAGGGAATGGGGCAATGAGCAGTTCTTC. Encoded protein: CASSQREWGNEQFF.